These 7 T cell receptor beta chains were sequenced from one sample in a study of blood T cell repertoires in COVID-19 (TCRdb year 2020). Libraries were made using the immunoSEQ multiplex PCR assay. TCRdb obtained this table from immuneACCESS and retained in-frame rearrangements with V and J assigned. These tables miss some clones; where compared with another copy, unresolved V genes account for less than half of the shortfall, and the remainder is unexplained. The sample contains some 40,000 clones, about 85% of them found a single time. 35% to 55% of the sample is in the top ten clones. The sequencing input was peripheral blood. The receptor source for this set is a woman older than 75 with acute or convalescent COVID-19.

This chain uses TRBV5-4 with TRBJ2-1, with 10 nucleotides matching TRBD2. Germline loops: CDR1 SGHNT, CDR2 YYREEE (reference sequence). The ends lost 4 bases at V and 2 bases at J; junction bases unmatched: 3. The CDR3 contains 15 residues. The CDR3 loop reads CASSPLAGAYNEQFF. The CDR3 bases are TGTGCCAGCAGCCCTCTAGCGGGGGCCTACAATGAGCAGTTCTTC. The full variable domain, with the rest looked up from reference TRBV5-4 and TRBJ2-1, is ETGVTQSPTHLIKTRGQQVTLRCSSQSGHNTVSWYQQALGQGPQFIFQYYREEENGRGNFPPRFSGLQFPNYSSELNVNALELDDSALYLCASSPLAGAYNEQFFGPGTRLTVL.

This clone was counted once. The rearrangement links TRBV7-9 to TRBJ2-7; TRBD2 matches at 7 bases. The CDR3 is 15 amino acids. Germline assignment: CDR1 SEHNR and CDR2 FQNEAQ (reference sequence). Trimming at V came to 1 base and at J to 0 bases, leaving 3 bases not matched to a gene. CDR3 region: CASSLGGGDSYEQYF. The DNA of the CDR3 is TGTGCCAGCAGCTTAGGGGGAGGGGACTCCTACGAGCAGTACTTC.

The chain combines TRBV7-2 with TRBJ2-5, with TRBD2 as a possible D gene (6 bases). Germline V CDR1 and CDR2: SGHTA, FQGNSA. Trimming removed 3 bases at V and 1 base at J, with 9 bases between. CDR3 size: 14 residues. This CDR3 is CASSFSGVQETQYF. The CDR3 nucleotides read TGTGCCAGCAGCTTTTCGGGGGTCCAAGAGACCCAGTACTTC.

The chain has TRBV4-3 and TRBJ2-5; D perhaps matches TRBD2 (7 bases). Germline V gene lookup returns CDR1 LGHNA and CDR2 YSLEER. The CDR3 contains 16 residues. V lost 0 bases, J lost 5 bases, and 16 bases lay in between. CDR3 amino acids: CASSQDLTGGRETQYF. The CDR3 bases are TGCGCCAGCAGCCAAGATCTGACCGGGGGGCGGGAGACCCAGTACTTC.

J is TRBJ2-3 and V is TRBV7-2; 10 bases are shared with TRBD1. The CDR3 spans 14 residues. The V segment lost 4 bases and the J segment 6 bases; nucleotides outside the gene matches: 4. CDR1 is SGHTA and CDR2 is FQGNSA in the germline V gene. The CDR3 here is CASSSDRGVDTQYF. CDR3 coding DNA: TGTGCCAGCAGCTCGGACAGGGGGGTGGATACGCAGTATTTT.

This clone has only a few counts. The V and J genes are TRBV27 and TRBJ1-2; possible D gene TRBD1, 6 bases. Trimming pared 3 bases from V and 8 bases from J, leaving 16 bases between. CDR1 and CDR2 (germline): MNHEY, SMNVEV (reference sequence). CDR3 size: 14 residues. Here the CDR3 reads CASSLAAGVEGYTF. CDR3 bases: TGTGCCAGCAGTTTGGCGGCAGGGGTAGAGGGCTACACCTTC.

To note about this clone: The sample holds other DNA sequences that translate to the same CDR3. The genes are TRBV12-3 or TRBV12-4 and TRBJ1-2, with D uncertain. This CDR3 contains 11 residues. The V end lost 6 bases, the J end lost 5 bases, and 7 bases lay between the germline ends. CDR3 in DNA: TGTGCCAGCAGCCGAGGTTATGGCTACACCTTC. Protein sequence: CASSRGYGYTF.